Detailed here is one T cell receptor beta chain. Per the original methods: By means of reference gene primer amplification, nucleated cell counts were estimated. Some clones are missing from TCRdb's copy, which holds only in-frame ones; the method was immunoSEQ multiplex PCR. V and J calls and clone size are copied from that table; D and trimming were computed from the DNA. Of about 82,000 clones in the sample, about 86% were seen once. Germline values: CDR1 GTSNPN, CDR2 SVGIG (reference sequence). This CDR3 comprises 12 residues. V lost 2 bases to trimming and J lost 3 bases, with 7 bases between them. The data belong to a study of blood T cell repertoires in COVID-19. Study at large: Sites across the United States, Italy and Spain contributed samples from acute and convalescent COVID-19.

This sequence was found in a man aged 80 or over with acute or convalescent COVID-19. Material: peripheral blood. V is TRBV30 and J is TRBJ1-1; D unclear. CDR3 residues: CAWSSRYTEAFF. The CDR3 DNA sequence: TGTGCCTGGAGTTCGAGATACACTGAAGCTTTCTTT. Full variable domain (outside the CDR3, taken from reference TRBV30 and TRBJ1-1): SQTIHQWPATLVQPVGSPLSLECTVEGTSNPNLYWYRQAAGRGLQLLFYSVGIGQISSEVPQNLSASRPQDRQFILSSKKLLLSDSGFYLCAWSSRYTEAFFGQGTRLTVV.